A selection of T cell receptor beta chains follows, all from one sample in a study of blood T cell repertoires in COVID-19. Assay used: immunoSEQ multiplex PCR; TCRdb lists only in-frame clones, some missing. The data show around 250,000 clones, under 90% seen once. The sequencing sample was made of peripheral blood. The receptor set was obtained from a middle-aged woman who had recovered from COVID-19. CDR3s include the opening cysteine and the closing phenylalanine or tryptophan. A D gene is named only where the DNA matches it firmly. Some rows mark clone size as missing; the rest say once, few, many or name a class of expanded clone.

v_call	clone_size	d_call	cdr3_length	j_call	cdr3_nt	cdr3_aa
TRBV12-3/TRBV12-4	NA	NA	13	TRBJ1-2	TGTGCCAGCAGTTTAGTGACAGCCTATGGCTACACCTTC	CASSLVTAYGYTF
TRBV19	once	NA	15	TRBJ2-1	TGTGCCAGTATCGGCGTATCGGGCTCCTACAATGAGCAGTTCTTC	CASIGVSGSYNEQFF
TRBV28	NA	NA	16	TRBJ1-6	TGTGCCAGCACCCCGGGGGTAGTCCTTGGGGCATCACCCCTCCACTTT	CASTPGVVLGASPLHF
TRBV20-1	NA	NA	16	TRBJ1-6	TGCAGTGCTAGTGGGGGGGAGGGTTCCTATAATTCACCCCTCCACTTT	CSASGGEGSYNSPLHF
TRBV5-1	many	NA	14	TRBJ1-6	TGCGCCAGCAGCCCGCACGTCAGGGGAATTGGCCTCCACTTT	CASSPHVRGIGLHF
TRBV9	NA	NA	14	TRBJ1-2	TGTGCCAGCAGCGTAGGAGAGTTTAACTATGGCTACACCTTC	CASSVGEFNYGYTF
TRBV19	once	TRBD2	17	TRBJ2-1	TGTGCCAGTACCTTTCTAGCGGGAGAAACTCGGGGCAATGAGCAGTTCTTC	CASTFLAGETRGNEQFF
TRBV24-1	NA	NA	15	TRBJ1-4	TGTGCCACCAGTGATTCCCACAGGGATAATGAAAAACTGTTTTTT	CATSDSHRDNEKLFF
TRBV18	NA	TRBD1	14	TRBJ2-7	TGTGCCAGCTCACCAGACAGGGACAGCTACGAGCAGTACTTC	CASSPDRDSYEQYF
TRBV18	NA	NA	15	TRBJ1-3	TGTGCCAGCTCACCACCATCCTTCGTGGGAAACACCATATATTTT	CASSPPSFVGNTIYF
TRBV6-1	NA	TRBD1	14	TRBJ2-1	TGTGCCAGCAGTGAGGCGACAGGGCGCAATGAGCAGTTCTTC	CASSEATGRNEQFF
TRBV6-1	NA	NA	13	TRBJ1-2	TGTGCCAGCAGTGAACAAGTCACCGGGGGCTACACCTTC	CASSEQVTGGYTF
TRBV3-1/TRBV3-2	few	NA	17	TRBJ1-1	TGTGCCAGCAGCCAAGGCCGGGACACCCTCTGGGGCACTGAAGCTTTCTTT	CASSQGRDTLWGTEAFF
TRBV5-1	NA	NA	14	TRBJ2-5	TGCGCCAGCAGCTTGGGACAGACCCAAGAGACCCAGTACTTC	CASSLGQTQETQYF
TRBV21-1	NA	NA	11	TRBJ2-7	TGTGCCAGCAGCAAAAACACCGAGCAGTACTTC	CASSKNTEQYF
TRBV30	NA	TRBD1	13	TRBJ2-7	TGTGCCTGGAGTCGGACAGGAGACGGGCAGCAGTACTTC	CAWSRTGDGQQYF
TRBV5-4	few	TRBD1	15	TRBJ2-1	TGTGCCAGCAGCCCGGGACAGGGGTCCTACAATGAGCAGTTCTTC	CASSPGQGSYNEQFF
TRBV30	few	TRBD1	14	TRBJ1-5	TGTGCCTGGAGCGGGACAGGGGGGAATCAGCCCCAGCATTTT	CAWSGTGGNQPQHF
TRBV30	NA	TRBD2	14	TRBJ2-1	TGTGCCTGGAGGCGTATGGGGACTAGGCCAGAGCAGTTCTTC	CAWRRMGTRPEQFF
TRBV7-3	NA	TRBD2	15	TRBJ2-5	TGTGCCAGCAGCTTAGCGGGAGTCTCGGGAGAGACCCAGTACTTC	CASSLAGVSGETQYF
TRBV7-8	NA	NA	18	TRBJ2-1	TGTGCCAGCAGCGTTACTAGTCGGCGGCTCCAGGAAAACAATGAGCAGTTCTTC	CASSVTSRRLQENNEQFF
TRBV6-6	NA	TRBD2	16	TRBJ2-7	TGTGCCAGCAGTTACTTGGGTAGCGGGAGGTCCTACGAGCAGTACTTC	CASSYLGSGRSYEQYF
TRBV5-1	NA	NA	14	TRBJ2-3	TGCGCCAGCAGCTTGGTAGCGGGCACAGATACGCAGTATTTT	CASSLVAGTDTQYF
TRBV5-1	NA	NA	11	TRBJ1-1	TGCGCCAGCTCTAAGAACACTGAAGCTTTCTTT	CASSKNTEAFF
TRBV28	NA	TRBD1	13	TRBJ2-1	TGTGCCATCTCCGGGACAGGGTGGAATGAGCAGTTCTTC	CAISGTGWNEQFF
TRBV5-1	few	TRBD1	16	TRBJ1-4	TGCGCCAGCAGCCCTGGAATAGGGACAGCCGCTGAAAAACTGTTTTTT	CASSPGIGTAAEKLFF
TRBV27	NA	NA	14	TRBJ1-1	TGTGCCAGCAGTTTTGATCAGGTTTCCACTGAAGCTTTCTTT	CASSFDQVSTEAFF
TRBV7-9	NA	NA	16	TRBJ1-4	TGTGCCAGCAGCATATTAGGCCGGGCAACTAATGAAAAACTGTTTTTT	CASSILGRATNEKLFF
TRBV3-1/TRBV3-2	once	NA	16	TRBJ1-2	TGTGCCAGCAGCCTTTTCGGGAGTGATTCTAACTATGGCTACACCTTC	CASSLFGSDSNYGYTF
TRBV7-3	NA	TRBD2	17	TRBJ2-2	TGTGCCAGCAGCTTCTCCATAGGGAGCGGGAGCACCGGGGAGCTGTTTTTT	CASSFSIGSGSTGELFF
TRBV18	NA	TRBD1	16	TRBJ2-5	TGTGCCAGCTCACCTTGGGACAGGGGGCAGGGCGAGACCCAGTACTTC	CASSPWDRGQGETQYF
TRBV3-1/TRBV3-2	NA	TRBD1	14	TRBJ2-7	TGTGCCAGCAGCCACGTACAGGGGGCGGGGGAGCAGTACTTC	CASSHVQGAGEQYF
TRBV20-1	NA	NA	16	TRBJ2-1	TGCAGTGCTAGTCTAACCCCCGGGGGGCTCTACAATGAGCAGTTCTTC	CSASLTPGGLYNEQFF
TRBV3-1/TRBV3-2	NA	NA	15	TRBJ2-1	TGTGCCAGCAGCCAAGATCTCGGGACCTACAATGAGCAGTTCTTC	CASSQDLGTYNEQFF
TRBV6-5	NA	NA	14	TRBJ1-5	TGTGCCAGCAAGAGACCGGGTGGCAATCAGCCCCAGCATTTT	CASKRPGGNQPQHF
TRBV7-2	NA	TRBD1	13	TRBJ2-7	TGTGCCAGCAGCCCCGACAGGGCAAGCGAGCAGTACTTC	CASSPDRASEQYF
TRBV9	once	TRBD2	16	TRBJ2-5	TGTGCCAGCAGCCCTAATGGACTAGCGGGAGGAGAGACCCAGTACTTC	CASSPNGLAGGETQYF
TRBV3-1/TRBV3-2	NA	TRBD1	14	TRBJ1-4	TGTGCCAGCAGCCAGACAGGGTCATACGAAAAACTGTTTTTT	CASSQTGSYEKLFF
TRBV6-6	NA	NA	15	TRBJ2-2	TGTGCCAGCAGTTATTTTGGGAGAGGCACCGGGGAGCTGTTTTTT	CASSYFGRGTGELFF
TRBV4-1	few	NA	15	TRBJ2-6	TGCGCCAGCAGCCGTACGGGTATTGGGGCCAACGTCCTGACTTTC	CASSRTGIGANVLTF
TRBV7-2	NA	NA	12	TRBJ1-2	TGTGCCAGCAGCTTAGGTGGGGAGGTCTACACCTTC	CASSLGGEVYTF
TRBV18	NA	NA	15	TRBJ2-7	TGTGCCAGCTCACCAACACAGGGACCTGGGTACGAGCAGTACTTC	CASSPTQGPGYEQYF
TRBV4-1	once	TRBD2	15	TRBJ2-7	TGCGCCAGCAGCTTACGGGAGGGTCGGGGTGACGAGCAGTACTTC	CASSLREGRGDEQYF
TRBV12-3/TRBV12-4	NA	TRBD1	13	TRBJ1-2	TGTGCCAGCAGGTCAGGGGGCCTGGATGGCTACACCTTC	CASRSGGLDGYTF
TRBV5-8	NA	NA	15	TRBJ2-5	TGTGCCAGCAAATACAGTTCAAACCAGAAAGAGACCCAGTACTTC	CASKYSSNQKETQYF
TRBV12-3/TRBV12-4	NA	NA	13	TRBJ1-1	TGTGCCAGCAGTGTCTCGGGGGACACTGAAGCTTTCTTT	CASSVSGDTEAFF
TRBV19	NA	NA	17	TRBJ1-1	TGTGCCAGTAGTATAGTGGGGCCAGAAACGATGAACACTGAAGCTTTCTTT	CASSIVGPETMNTEAFF
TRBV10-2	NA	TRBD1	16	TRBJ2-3	TGCGCCAGCAGTGACAAATCAGGGGGCGGCACAGATACGCAGTATTTT	CASSDKSGGGTDTQYF
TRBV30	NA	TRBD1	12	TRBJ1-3	TGTGCCCGACAGGGGATTGGAAACACCATATATTTT	CARQGIGNTIYF
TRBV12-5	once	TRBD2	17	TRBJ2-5	TGTGCTGGAGGGACTAGCGGGAGCTTAATCTTAGAAGAGACCCAGTACTTC	CAGGTSGSLILEETQYF
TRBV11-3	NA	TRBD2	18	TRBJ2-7	TGTGCCAGCAGCCCATTGGGGGGGACGGGACTAGCGGCCTACGAGCAGTACTTC	CASSPLGGTGLAAYEQYF
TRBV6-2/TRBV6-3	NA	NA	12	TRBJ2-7	TGTGCCAGCAGTGAGAGGGCCTACGAGCAGTACTTC	CASSERAYEQYF
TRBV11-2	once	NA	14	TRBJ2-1	TGTACCAGCAGCCTCAGACAGGCCCGCGATGAGCAGTTCTTC	CTSSLRQARDEQFF
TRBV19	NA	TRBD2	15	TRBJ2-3	TGTGCCAGTAGGCCTAGCGGGACCGGCACAGATACGCAGTATTTT	CASRPSGTGTDTQYF
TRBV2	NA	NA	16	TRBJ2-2	TGTGCCAGCAGCGTCCTCGTGCTAGGCAGCACCGGGGAGCTGTTTTTT	CASSVLVLGSTGELFF